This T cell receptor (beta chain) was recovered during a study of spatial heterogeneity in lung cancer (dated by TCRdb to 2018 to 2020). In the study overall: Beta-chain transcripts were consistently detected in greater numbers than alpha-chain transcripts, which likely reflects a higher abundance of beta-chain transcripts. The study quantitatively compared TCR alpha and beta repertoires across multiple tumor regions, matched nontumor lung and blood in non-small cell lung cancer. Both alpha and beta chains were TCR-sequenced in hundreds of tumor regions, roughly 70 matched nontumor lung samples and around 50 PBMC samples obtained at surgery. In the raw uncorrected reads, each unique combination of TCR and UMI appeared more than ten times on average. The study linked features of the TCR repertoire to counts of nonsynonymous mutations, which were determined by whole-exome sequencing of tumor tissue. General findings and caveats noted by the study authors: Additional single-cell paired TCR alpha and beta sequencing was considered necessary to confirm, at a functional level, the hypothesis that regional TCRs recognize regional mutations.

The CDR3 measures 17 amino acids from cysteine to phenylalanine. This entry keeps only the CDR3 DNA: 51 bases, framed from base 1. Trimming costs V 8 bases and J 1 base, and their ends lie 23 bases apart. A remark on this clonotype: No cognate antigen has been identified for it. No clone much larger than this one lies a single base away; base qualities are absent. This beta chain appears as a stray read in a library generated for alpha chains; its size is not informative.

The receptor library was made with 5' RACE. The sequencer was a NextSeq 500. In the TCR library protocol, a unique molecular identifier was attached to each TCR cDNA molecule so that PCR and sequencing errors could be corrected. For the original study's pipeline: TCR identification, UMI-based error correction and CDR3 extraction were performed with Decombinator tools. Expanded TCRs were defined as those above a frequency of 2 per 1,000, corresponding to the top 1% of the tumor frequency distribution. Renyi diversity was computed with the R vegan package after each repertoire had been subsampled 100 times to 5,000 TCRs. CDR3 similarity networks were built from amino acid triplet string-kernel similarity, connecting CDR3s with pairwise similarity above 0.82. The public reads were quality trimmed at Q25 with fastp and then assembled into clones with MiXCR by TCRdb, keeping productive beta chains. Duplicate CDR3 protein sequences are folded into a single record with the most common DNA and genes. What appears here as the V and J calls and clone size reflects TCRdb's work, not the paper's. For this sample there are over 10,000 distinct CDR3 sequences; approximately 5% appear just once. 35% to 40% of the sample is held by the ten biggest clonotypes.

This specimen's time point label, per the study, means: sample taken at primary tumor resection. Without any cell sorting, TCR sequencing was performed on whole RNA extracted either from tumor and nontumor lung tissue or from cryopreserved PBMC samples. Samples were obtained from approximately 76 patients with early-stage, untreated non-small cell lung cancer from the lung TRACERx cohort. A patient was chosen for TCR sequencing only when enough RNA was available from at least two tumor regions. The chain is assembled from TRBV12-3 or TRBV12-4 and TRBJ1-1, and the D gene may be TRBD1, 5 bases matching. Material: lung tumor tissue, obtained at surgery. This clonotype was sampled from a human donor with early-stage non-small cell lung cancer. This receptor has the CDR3 CASGGGWVSETNTEAFF. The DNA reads TGTGCCAGCGGGGGAGGATGGGTCTCCGAAACGAACACTGAAGCTTTCTTT.